This TCR beta chain was obtained from a study of blood T cells in healthy people across ages. Study at large: Template switching picked up about one barcoded beta molecule for each two T cells.

Per sample, extraction of total RNA gave at least 6 micrograms in every case. General study results and limits: Because sorting was not performed, PBMCs prevented conclusive naive versus antigen-experienced comparison.

Combining a sample-barcoded 5' primer with a J-beta primer mix, a second PCR ran for roughly 7 to 12 cycles. All cDNA molecules were each tagged by a template-switch adaptor with 12 random nucleotides. Each CDR3 protein is one row after TCRdb ran MiXCR on the 5' RACE reads. The sample contains hundreds of thousands of distinct CDR3 sequences, roughly 40% of which appear only once. Concerning this clonotype: Its antigen is not known.

The CDR3 runs 16 residues. With V trimmed by 4 bases and J by 7 bases, 14 bases remained unmatched. Germline-derived CDR1 and CDR2 are SGDLS and YYNGEE. Sequenced input: blood. The TCR sequence derives from a man younger than 30 in good health. The rearrangement links TRBV9 to TRBJ1-2, with 9 bases matching TRBD1. This CDR3 is CASSPQPTGTGTGYTF. CDR3 nucleotides: TGTGCCAGCAGCCCCCAGCCAACGGGGACAGGGACTGGCTACACCTTC.